This passage covers 11 T cell receptor beta chains from one sample sequenced in a study of blood T cell repertoires in COVID-19. Generated by immunoSEQ multiplex PCR, the TCRdb table keeps only in-frame clones and is missing some. The sample lists 390,000 or so clones; nearly 90% were seen once. The sequenced sample was peripheral blood. The source is a young man with active or convalescent COVID-19.

V usage is TRBV7-9 and J usage is TRBJ2-2, with D unclear. Trimming removed 5 bases at V and 3 bases at J, with 13 bases between. The germline V gene has CDR1 SEHNR and CDR2 FQNEAQ (reference sequence). This CDR3 spans 15 amino acids. CDR3: CASSIGFLDTGELFF. The CDR3 DNA follows: TGTGCCAGCAGCATCGGGTTTCTGGACACCGGGGAGCTGTTTTTT.

For the CDR3, the DNA is TGTGCCAGCAGCTTAGAACTAGTCACCGGGGAGCTGTTTTTT. It specifies CASSLELVTGELFF. The V call is TRBV7-9, the J call TRBJ2-2; D may be TRBD2 (5 bases). V was shortened by 1 base and J by 4 bases, with 7 bases between the two germline ends. Germline V CDR1 and CDR2: SEHNR, FQNEAQ (reference sequence). The CDR3 consists of 14 residues.

The gene calls are TRBV19 and TRBJ1-1; 10 nucleotides match TRBD1. The CDR3 contains 16 residues. CDR1 and CDR2 from the germline V gene are LNHDA and SQIVND (reference sequence). V lost 7 bases to trimming and J lost 5 bases; unmatched junction nucleotides: 13. In DNA, the CDR3 is TGTGCCAGTAAAGAAGGGACAGGGGTCATGGGAACTGAAGCTTTCTTT. Its protein product is CASKEGTGVMGTEAFF.

The chain joins TRBV24-1 to TRBJ1-3, with unresolved D. From germline, CDR1 is KGHDR and CDR2 SFDVKD. The CDR3 totals 15 residues. Trimming shortened V by 6 bases and J by 0 bases, and 11 bases separated the two germline ends. CDR3 loop: CATSLGGPSGNTIYF. The CDR3 DNA reads TGTGCCACCAGTCTCGGTGGGCCCTCTGGAAACACCATATATTTT.

This chain joins TRBV2 and TRBJ1-2; no reliable D call. The V gene lost 3 bases and the J gene lost 8 bases, with 10 bases spanning the gap. Germline V CDR1 and CDR2: SNHLY, FYNNEI. The CDR3 consists of 12 residues. DNA of the CDR3: TGTGCCAGCAGTGAGTACCAGGAAGGCTACACCTTC. Protein sequence: CASSEYQEGYTF.

The rearrangement joins TRBV7-2 to TRBJ1-5; 9 bases agree with TRBD1. The CDR3 covers 17 residues. CDR1 is SGHTA and CDR2 is FQGNSA in the germline V gene. V lost 0 bases to trimming and J lost 4 bases; unmatched junction nucleotides: 7. CDR3 amino acids: CASSLADLGQGNQPQHF. CDR3 coding DNA: TGTGCCAGCAGCTTAGCCGATCTTGGACAGGGGAATCAGCCCCAGCATTTT.

Of note for this clone: At one of its ends the junction is not consistent with the germline gene, which may arise from a read error. For the CDR3, the DNA is TGTGCCAGCAGTTTACCGGGGGGCTCTGGGGCCAACGTGCTGACTTTC. Protein sequence: CASSLPGGSGANVLTF. The rearrangement uses TRBV28 and TRBJ2-6; maybe TRBD2 (7 bases). This CDR3 comprises 16 residues. Germline assignment: CDR1 MDHEN and CDR2 SYDVKM.

As DNA, the CDR3 is TGTGCCAGCAGCGTAGAGGTCGGGACTAGCGGGAGAAACGAGCAGTACTTC. It encodes CASSVEVGTSGRNEQYF. The chain combines TRBV9 with TRBJ2-7; TRBD2 aligns across 14 bases. The CDR3 spans 17 residues. V shed 0 bases and J 5 bases; nucleotides not matched to a gene: 7. The germline CDR1 and CDR2 sequences are SGDLS and YYNGEE.

This sequence joins TRBV19 and TRBJ1-5, with 8 bases aligning to TRBD1. Trimming removed 4 bases from V and 1 base from J; junction bases left unmatched: 9. This CDR3 has 17 residues. Per germline, CDR1 LNHDA and CDR2 SQIVND (reference sequence). CDR3 nucleotide sequence: TGTGCCAGTAGTACCGGACAGGGAGGTAAGAGCAATCAGCCCCAGCATTTT. Its protein product is CASSTGQGGKSNQPQHF.

This sequence joins TRBV19 and TRBJ2-7, with TRBD1 as a possible D gene (6 bases). The germline CDR1 and CDR2 sequences are LNHDA and SQIVND (reference sequence). This CDR3 comprises 15 residues. Trimming stripped 5 bases from V and 5 bases from J, with 19 bases between. The CDR3 reads CASSPSTGSVDEQYF. The CDR3 DNA reads as TGTGCCAGTAGTCCAAGCACAGGGTCGGTCGACGAGCAGTACTTC.

The V gene is TRBV5-1, the J gene TRBJ2-3, with a weak D call TRBD2 (5 bases). The CDR3 contains 15 residues. The germline V gene has CDR1 SGHRS and CDR2 YFSETQ. V was cut by 3 bases and J by 0 bases, with 11 bases left in between. The CDR3 nucleotides read TGCGCCAGCAGCTGGAGGTACAGTAGCACAGATACGCAGTATTTT. It encodes CASSWRYSSTDTQYF.